What follows are 3 T cell receptor beta chains derived from one specimen sequenced in a study of blood T cell repertoires in COVID-19. Generated by immunoSEQ multiplex PCR, the TCRdb table keeps only in-frame clones and is missing some. The table has about 120,000 clones, roughly 85% seen once; the top ten hold roughly 25%. Input material: peripheral blood. The receptors were gathered from a human donor in a cohort sampled during active COVID-19.

The V call is TRBV7-2, the J call TRBJ2-1; D gene uncertain. V lost 4 bases, J lost 7 bases, and 8 bases lay in between. Germline V gives CDR1 SGHTA, CDR2 FQGNSA. This CDR3 has 12 amino acids. The CDR3 sequence: CASSSYSNEQFF. The CDR3 DNA reads as TGTGCCAGCAGCTCGTATTCGAATGAGCAGTTCTTC.

Here the CDR3 reads CASSLLGGLRGYTF. The CDR3 nucleotides are TGTGCCAGCAGTTTACTTGGGGGCCTTAGGGGCTACACCTTC. The V and J genes are TRBV28 and TRBJ1-2; tentatively, D is TRBD1 (6 bases). Trimming removed 2 bases from V and 8 bases from J, with 15 bases in between. Germline CDR1 MDHEN, CDR2 SYDVKM. The CDR3 sequence is 14 residues long.

The V and J genes are TRBV5-1 and TRBJ1-1; D is possibly TRBD1 (6 bases). The CDR3 loop spans 16 amino acids. Germline loops: CDR1 SGHRS, CDR2 YFSETQ. V was shortened by 0 bases and J by 0 bases, with 12 bases between the two germline ends. As DNA, the CDR3 is TGCGCCAGCAGCTTGGGGGTTTGGGGGCTGAACACTGAAGCTTTCTTT. Its translation is CASSLGVWGLNTEAFF.